The 20 T cell receptor beta chains given below trace back to one sample, sequenced in a study of blood T cell repertoires in COVID-19. Sequencing was performed with immunoSEQ multiplex PCR; in TCRdb, only in-frame clones are kept and a portion is missing. Among around 160,000 clones listed, around 85% were seen once. Sequencing input: peripheral blood. The source of these receptors is a woman aged 55-69 years with COVID-19, enrolled during active disease.

This chain links TRBV19 with TRBJ2-1, with D possibly TRBD1 on 5 matching bases. The germline CDR1 and CDR2 sequences are LNHDA and SQIVND (reference sequence). V dropped 1 base and J dropped 1 base, with 11 bases sitting between them. This CDR3 is 16 amino acids long. CDR3 residues: CASSIVGDRSYNEQFF. The CDR3 DNA reads TGTGCCAGTAGTATAGTAGGAGACAGATCCTACAATGAGCAGTTCTTC.

The chain carries TRBV28 and TRBJ1-2, with 12 bases aligning to TRBD1. V lost 3 bases, J lost 7 bases, and 6 bases stayed unmatched. The CDR3 length is 15 residues. CDR1 and CDR2 from the germline V gene are MDHEN and SYDVKM. CDR3 loop: CASSFPGTGGSGYTF. In DNA form, the CDR3 reads TGTGCCAGCAGTTTTCCCGGGACAGGGGGCAGTGGCTACACCTTC.

This clone was seen once. This rearrangement joins TRBV19 to TRBJ2-1, with 8 bases matching TRBD2. Losses at the gene ends were 3 bases for V and 4 bases for J; bases not matched to a gene: 5. Germline CDR1 reads LNHDA; CDR2 reads SQIVND (reference sequence). The CDR3 is 15 residues long. In DNA form, the CDR3 reads TGTGCCAGTAGTATTCCGGGGGGGTATTACAATGAGCAGTTCTTC. Protein sequence: CASSIPGGYYNEQFF.

Concerning this clone: At one end, the junction sequence differs from germline, possibly due to a read error. The J gene is TRBJ2-1, the V gene TRBV7-7; tentatively, D is TRBD2 (6 bases). The length of the CDR3 is 15 residues. Germline V gives CDR1 SSHAT, CDR2 FNYEAQ (reference sequence). CDR3: CASSLAVSSYNEQFF. Written as DNA, the CDR3 is TGTGCTAGCAGCTTAGCGGTGAGCTCCTACAATGAGCAGTTCTTC.

This rearrangement joins TRBV9 to TRBJ2-5; 12 bases match TRBD1. This CDR3 is built from 16 residues. V shed 2 bases, J shed 5 bases, and the junction held 7 bases outside the gene matches. Germline V CDR1 and CDR2: SGDLS, YYNGEE. The CDR3 sequence is CASSVGTGGGLETQYF. CDR3 sequence (DNA): TGTGCCAGCAGCGTCGGGACAGGGGGCGGATTGGAGACCCAGTACTTC.

The V call is TRBV27, the J call TRBJ2-7; 7 nucleotides line up with TRBD1. In germline, CDR1 is MNHEY, CDR2 SMNVEV (reference sequence). Trimming took 6 bases from V and 0 from J; bases not matched to a gene: 8. There are 15 residues in the CDR3. DNA for the CDR3: TGTGCCAGCAGCCCACAGGGGTTCAGCTCCTACGAGCAGTACTTC. It specifies CASSPQGFSSYEQYF.

V usage is TRBV3-1 (or the pseudogene TRBV3-2) and J usage is TRBJ2-2; 8 nucleotides agree with TRBD1. V gave up 1 base and J gave up 3 bases; unmatched junction bases: 10. This CDR3 has 18 residues. CDR1 and CDR2 from the germline V gene are LGHDT and YNNKEL (reference sequence). The CDR3 is CASSQGTGKGRYTGELFF. The CDR3 nucleotides read TGTGCCAGCAGCCAAGGGACAGGGAAAGGACGCTACACCGGGGAGCTGTTTTTT.

V gene TRBV28 combines with J gene TRBJ2-3; 8 bases are shared with TRBD2. Germline CDR1 is MDHEN and CDR2 is SYDVKM. The CDR3 totals 19 residues. V was clipped by 3 bases and J by 2 bases; unmatched bases: 16. The CDR3 region is CASSFTAGGPYGTTDTQYF. In DNA form, the CDR3 reads TGTGCCAGCAGTTTTACCGCGGGGGGCCCGTACGGAACCACAGATACGCAGTATTTT.

The genes are TRBV5-1 and TRBJ2-5; perhaps TRBD1 as D (5 bases). CDR3 length: 15 amino acids. From germline, CDR1 is SGHRS and CDR2 YFSETQ. The V and J ends lost 2 bases and 5 bases respectively, with 16 bases between them. The CDR3 DNA follows: TGCGCCAGCAGCTTATTTACAGGCCTGGGCGAGACCCAGTACTTC. Its protein product is CASSLFTGLGETQYF.

CDR3 bases: TGTGCCAGCAGTTACGGGGCAGAAGAAGCTTTCTTT. Its protein is CASSYGAEEAFF. V gene TRBV6-6 combines with J gene TRBJ1-1; the D gene is possibly TRBD1 (5 bases). CDR3 length: 12 amino acids. The germline gives CDR1 MNHNY, CDR2 SVGAGI (reference sequence). V lost 2 bases and J lost 8, with 9 bases in between.

The chain uses TRBV5-4 and TRBJ1-4; 8 positions match TRBD1. There are 13 residues in the CDR3. V was pared by 5 bases and J by 8 bases, with 5 bases of the junction left unmatched. Germline V gene data show CDR1 as SGHNT and CDR2 as YYREEE (reference sequence). This chain's CDR3 is CASRDRAGEKLFF. In DNA form, the CDR3 reads TGTGCCAGCAGGGACAGGGCCGGCGAAAAACTGTTTTTT.

The CDR3 nucleotides read TGCGCCAGCAGTGAGACAGAACCGAACACTGAAGCTTTCTTT. It specifies CASSETEPNTEAFF. The rearrangement uses TRBV10-2 and TRBJ1-1; no reliable D call. Trimming removed 2 bases from V and 1 base from J, with 8 bases in between. The CDR3 consists of 14 residues. CDR1 and CDR2 from the germline V gene are WSHSY and SAAADI.

The chain has TRBV27 and TRBJ1-1, with TRBD1 as a possible D gene (5 bases). The germline gives CDR1 MNHEY, CDR2 SMNVEV (reference sequence). The CDR3 has 14 residues. Trimming took 3 bases from V and 8 from J, leaving 16 bases between them. Written as DNA, the CDR3 is TGTGCCAGCAGTTTCACATGGGAGCGGGGCGAAGCTTTCTTT. Residues: CASSFTWERGEAFF.

J is TRBJ1-6 and V is TRBV9; the D is unclear. From germline, CDR1 is SGDLS and CDR2 YYNGEE. The CDR3 sequence is 12 residues long. The V end was cut by 0 bases, the J end by 9 bases, with 4 bases between. The CDR3, as DNA: TGTGCCAGCAGCGTAGACACTTCACCCCTCCACTTT. It translates to CASSVDTSPLHF.

The V gene is TRBV4-1, the J gene TRBJ2-1, with 9 bases identical to TRBD2. The CDR3 extends over 15 amino acids. The V gene's germline CDR1 is MGHRA and CDR2 YSYEKL. Trimming took 4 bases from V and 6 from J; bases not matched to a gene: 7. CDR3 protein: CASSRSSGVPNEQFF. The CDR3 nucleotides are TGCGCCAGCAGCCGATCTAGCGGGGTTCCCAATGAGCAGTTCTTC.

The chain carries TRBV28 and TRBJ1-2, with TRBD1 matching over 7 bases. Germline V lookup: CDR1 MDHEN, CDR2 SYDVKM. V lost 7 bases and J lost 5; bases outside the gene matches: 16. This CDR3 comprises 16 residues. The CDR3 DNA follows: TGTGCCAGCATGGGTTCGACAGGGTCCCTTCGTTATGGCTACACCTTC. Amino acid sequence: CASMGSTGSLRYGYTF.

The chain uses TRBV6-2 or TRBV6-3 and TRBJ2-3; the match to TRBD2 covers 14 bases. CDR1 MNHEY and CDR2 SVGEGT come from the germline V gene. V gave up 0 bases and J gave up 0 bases; unmatched junction bases: 5. This CDR3 contains 19 residues. The CDR3 bases are TGTGCCAGCAGTTACTCGAGGGGACTAGCGGGGGAGAGCACAGATACGCAGTATTTT. As protein: CASSYSRGLAGESTDTQYF.

This clone was counted a few times. The CDR3 region is CASSQDRFSGNTIYF. The CDR3 region has the DNA TGTGCCAGCAGCCAAGATCGGTTCTCTGGAAACACCATATATTTT. The rearrangement uses TRBV14 and TRBJ1-3; D unclear. V lost 0 bases and J 0 bases, leaving 6 bases between the germline ends. There are 15 residues in the CDR3. Germline CDR1 and CDR2: SGHDN and FVKESK.

This chain joins TRBV5-1 and TRBJ1-1; no clear D. CDR1 and CDR2 from the germline V gene are SGHRS and YFSETQ. Trimming left V 5 bases short and J 3 bases short, with 11 bases between. This CDR3 region has 13 residues. The CDR3 here is CASSYLGYTEAFF. The CDR3 nucleotides are TGCGCCAGCAGTTATCTCGGGTACACTGAAGCTTTCTTT.

The chain carries TRBV11-1 and TRBJ2-5; possibly TRBD1 for D (5 bases). The CDR3 is 15 amino acids. The V and J ends lost 5 bases and 5 bases respectively, with 18 bases between them. Germline loops: CDR1 SGHAT, CDR2 FQDESV (reference sequence). CDR3 loop: CASSPGKGPAETQYF. DNA for the CDR3: TGTGCCAGCAGCCCAGGGAAGGGGCCGGCGGAGACCCAGTACTTC.